This T cell receptor (beta chain) was found in a study of CD8+ T cells in alopecia areata (dated by TCRdb to the late 2010s). Some background on the complete study: The treated patients, all with moderate-to-severe alopecia areata, were enrolled in an open-label pilot trial of oral tofacitinib given at 5 to 10 mg twice daily. RNA was extracted with the PAXgene miRNA kit for fixed scalp, the miRNeasy kit for PBMCs, and the RNeasy kit for mouse skin. Scalp tissue and sorted CD4+ and CD8+ peripheral blood T cells from patchy and totalis/universalis alopecia areata patients and from healthy controls were covered by human TCRbeta sequencing. TCRbeta CDR3 regions were amplified by immunoSEQ multiplex PCR with 35 Vbeta forward and 13 Jbeta reverse primers. Disease severity in treated patients was measured with the SALT score, which quantifies the percentage of affected scalp surface area. Clonality in the scalp was compared among normal scalp (n=4), patchy alopecia areata scalp (n=8), and alopecia totalis/universalis scalp (n=8). Biopsies were taken from tofacitinib-treated patients at baseline and again at 4 and 24 weeks into treatment, and several of those patients also had a later scalp biopsy. High-throughput TCRbeta sequencing was used to examine T cell clonal expansion in alopecia areata in both the C3H/HeJ mouse model and human patients. Tofacitinib was administered for 6 to 18 months, and 6 months of follow-up off drug were then conducted to assess delayed response and recurrence. Overall results and qualifications from the work: Compared with normal scalp, lesional scalp, particularly in alopecia totalis/universalis, had higher clonality and more expanded CD8+ clones, which suggests antigenic drive. Many expanded lesional clones were found to persist in scalp and blood during tofacitinib treatment, and relapse after treatment cessation may be partly explained by this persistence. Scalp clonality and the number of expanded CD8+ clones among the top 100 scalp clones were significantly decreased by tofacitinib. Unlike mouse skin, where gammadelta T cells dominate, normal human skin contains resident alphabeta T cells that get sequenced too, which complicates analysis of the scalp TCR repertoire. Because the treated cohort was small and included a single nonresponder, larger studies are needed to assess links between baseline CD8+ expansion and response. Compared with mice, TCR sequences shared between patients were less clear, possibly partly because of HLA diversity across the patient population.

Points on this clone: The target of this receptor is not known. No base quality information exists; no much larger clone differs at one position.

Library creation used the immunoSEQ multiplex PCR assay. RNA was extracted from all samples and reverse transcribed into cDNA as template for TCR sequencing. SuperScript III was used for first-strand cDNA synthesis, primed with a 2:1 mix of oligo-dT and random hexamers. A synthetic immune receptor repertoire was used to measure amplification bias, and any remaining bias was corrected computationally. The original methods were these. Raw reads were preprocessed to remove errors, and CDR3 was defined by IMGT conventions from the conserved cysteine to phenylalanine. Clonality was calculated as 1 minus Shannon entropy normalized by log2 of the number of productive unique TCRs. CD4 or CD8 identity of scalp clones was inferred by cross-referencing scalp TCRbeta sequences with sorted blood CD4 and CD8 repertoires. Sourced from immuneACCESS, this table was stored by TCRdb with only in-frame sequences that have V and J called. A share of the clones is absent; for the studies checked, an unresolved V gene accounts for under half, and the remainder has no known explanation. That table is the source of V, J and clone size, and D and trimming were worked out from the DNA. The sample table shows 150,000 to 200,000 clones, and roughly three fifths are seen once. The ten largest account for around 12% of the sample.

CDR1 SGHTA and CDR2 FQGNSA are derived from the germline V gene. Trimmed from V: 5 bases; trimmed from J: 4 bases; junction bases lacking a gene match: 6. The CDR3 numbers 16 residues from cysteine through phenylalanine. Just the 48-base CDR3 DNA is kept, in frame starting at base 1. Per the publication, the time point label means: roughly 26 weeks on oral tofacitinib. This specimen's treatment or condition label, per the study, means: oral pan-JAK inhibitor, 5-10 mg twice daily. Lesional scalp punch biopsies and peripheral blood were collected from alopecia areata patients. PBMCs were isolated by density centrifugation and stained for CD3, CD4 and CD8, and CD4+ and CD8+ T cells were sorted on a FACSAria.

The origin of this receptor is a human donor with alopecia areata. The sample in question was CD8+ T cells sorted from blood, obtained at week 24, from a patient treated with tofacitinib. The V and J genes are TRBV7-2 and TRBJ2-3, and 13 junction bases match TRBD2. The base sequence is TGTGCCAGCAGCCCAGGACTAGCGGGGGCTTCAGATACGCAGTATTTT. Its protein is CASSPGLAGASDTQYF.